These 27 T cell receptor beta chains originate from one sample sequenced in a study of shared T cell receptors in the human thymus. Here immunoSEQ multiplex PCR was the method, and the copy in TCRdb shows in-frame clones only, minus some. The table has just under 550,000 clones, approximately 78% seen once; the top ten hold 0.01% to 0.015%. This same sample was also part of a study on human thymus T cells.

Sample: thymocytes. The source is a boy under two years old with a congenital heart defect.

The chain carries TRBV6-1 and TRBJ1-1; 7 bases map to TRBD1. Germline assignment: CDR1 MNHNS and CDR2 SASEGT. CDR3 length: 14 residues. The V gene end was trimmed by 5 bases and the J gene end by 5 bases; junction bases not matched to a gene: 8. CDR3 DNA: TGTGCCAGCAGTCGGGACAGCGGAGGAACTGAAGCTTTCTTT. Translation gives CASSRDSGGTEAFF.

This clone has only one observation. The chain links TRBV7-9 to TRBJ1-2; perhaps TRBD1 as D (6 bases). The germline V and J ends were trimmed by 5 bases and 2 bases, with 18 bases remaining between them. The CDR3 loop spans 16 amino acids. Per germline, CDR1 SEHNR and CDR2 FQNEAQ (reference sequence). The CDR3 DNA is TGTGCCAGCAGCCCCCAACACAGGGCCAGGAACTATGGCTACACCTTC. Its translation is CASSPQHRARNYGYTF.

The chain employs TRBV19 and TRBJ1-5, with a tentative D call TRBD1 (6 bases). The CDR3 length is 16 residues. Germline CDR1 is LNHDA and CDR2 is SQIVND (reference sequence). Trimming took off 7 bases at V and 4 bases at J, with 20 bases between the two ends. The CDR3 is CASTPGGLGCNQPQHF. DNA of the CDR3: TGTGCCAGTACCCCCGGGGGGCTAGGATGTAATCAGCCCCAGCATTTT.

This clone was counted a single time. This chain uses TRBV4-2 with TRBJ2-1, with no clear D. Germline-derived CDR1 and CDR2 are LGHNA and YNFKEQ. The CDR3 runs 14 residues. V was clipped by 1 base and J by 7 bases, with 11 bases between them. The CDR3 region has the DNA TGTGCCAGCAGCCAAGGGGCCTCTCATAATGAGCAGTTCTTC. It yields the protein CASSQGASHNEQFF.

In this sample, this clone turned up once. This chain joins TRBV25-1 and TRBJ2-2; weak D call: TRBD2 (6 bases). Germline assignment: CDR1 MGHDK and CDR2 SYGVNS. The germline V and J ends were trimmed by 8 bases and 6 bases, with 13 bases remaining between them. This CDR3 has 13 residues. CDR3 sequence (DNA): TGTGCCAGCGCCCTGGGGGGAGCCGGGGAGCTGTTTTTT. It is translated as CASALGGAGELFF.

V gene TRBV27 combines with J gene TRBJ2-3; 12 bases map to TRBD2. This CDR3 spans 16 amino acids. Germline V gene data show CDR1 as MNHEY and CDR2 as SMNVEV (reference sequence). J lost 6 bases, V lost 6 bases, and 10 bases had no gene match. The CDR3 region is CASSHTSGRTEDTQYF. DNA for the CDR3: TGTGCCAGCAGCCACACTAGCGGGAGGACCGAGGATACGCAGTATTTT.

This clone was counted only a few times. V gene TRBV25-1 combines with J gene TRBJ2-3; 10 nucleotides agree with TRBD2. The CDR3 covers 16 residues. V dropped 6 bases and J dropped 2; count of bases not matched to a gene: 8. Germline CDR1 reads MGHDK; CDR2 reads SYGVNS. The CDR3 DNA is TGTGCCAGCAGAAGCCACCTAGCGGGGGACACAGATACGCAGTATTTT. As protein: CASRSHLAGDTDTQYF.

The gene calls are TRBV11-2 and TRBJ2-4, with D tentatively TRBD2 (5 bases). V was clipped by 8 bases and J by 11 bases, with 22 bases between them. The CDR3 is made up of 14 amino acids. Germline V gives CDR1 SGHAT, CDR2 FQNNGV. The DNA of the CDR3 is TGTGCCAGCTTGGACTTGAAAAACATTAAGGTTCAGTACTTC. Protein product: CASLDLKNIKVQYF.

This clone was detected a few times. The chain is built from TRBV5-4 and TRBJ2-3; 7 bases are shared with TRBD1. The CDR3 loop spans 17 amino acids. V lost 0 bases, J lost 11 bases, and 18 bases stayed unmatched. Germline assignment: CDR1 SGHNT and CDR2 YYREEE (reference sequence). The CDR3 nucleotides read TGTGCCAGCAGCTTGGCCGGGACAGTCCTTTATAATGGGCAGCAGTATTTT. Its protein product is CASSLAGTVLYNGQQYF.

The V and J genes are TRBV29-1 and TRBJ2-1; 8 bases are shared with TRBD1. CDR1 and CDR2 (germline): SQVTM, ANQGSEA. The V and J ends lost 7 bases and 0 bases, in that order; junction bases with no gene match: 5. The CDR3 has 14 amino acids. CDR3 sequence reads: CSAGDRPSYNEQFF. CDR3 DNA sequence: TGCAGCGCCGGGGACAGGCCCTCCTACAATGAGCAGTTCTTC.

The J gene is TRBJ2-1, the V gene TRBV10-3; D is perhaps TRBD2 (6 bases). CDR3 size: 17 residues. Germline V gene lookup returns CDR1 ENHRY and CDR2 SYGVKD. V gave up 0 bases and J gave up 5 bases, with 17 bases separating them. The CDR3 bases are TGTGCCATCAGTGAGTCGGTGGGACTGGGCGGCCACAATGAGCAGTTCTTC. This sequence encodes CAISESVGLGGHNEQFF.

This clone was picked up one time. The rearrangement uses TRBV11-3 and TRBJ2-3, with 7 bases fitting TRBD1. Looked up from germline, CDR1 is SGHNT and CDR2 is YENEEA. The CDR3 covers 15 residues. J gave up 2 bases and V 7 bases, and 9 bases lay outside the gene matches. CDR3 loop: CASKVGDRATDTQYF. CDR3 in DNA: TGTGCCAGCAAGGTTGGAGACAGGGCCACAGATACGCAGTATTTT.

The chain has TRBV30 and TRBJ1-1; 9 bases agree with TRBD1. V shed 4 bases, J shed 1 base, and the junction held 4 bases outside the gene matches. CDR3 size: 14 residues. Germline CDR1 is GTSNPN and CDR2 is SVGIG (reference sequence). CDR3 loop: CAWNTGGPNTEAFF. CDR3 in DNA: TGTGCCTGGAATACAGGGGGCCCGAACACTGAAGCTTTCTTT.

This chain connects TRBV5-4 to TRBJ2-5; the D is unclear. This CDR3 has 14 residues. V was shortened by 3 bases and J by 2 bases, with 11 bases between the two germline ends. Germline values: CDR1 SGHNT, CDR2 YYREEE (reference sequence). The CDR3 DNA follows: TGTGCCAGCAGCTATACTGGTTATCAAGAGACCCAGTACTTC. Protein sequence: CASSYTGYQETQYF.

The J gene is TRBJ1-2, the V gene TRBV10-3; 7 nucleotides align to TRBD1. CDR3 length equals 13 residues. Germline values: CDR1 ENHRY, CDR2 SYGVKD. J gave up 3 bases and V 4 bases, and 2 bases lay outside the gene matches. The CDR3 region has the DNA TGTGCCATCAGTGGGGACAGCGACTATGGCTACACCTTC. Residues: CAISGDSDYGYTF.

This sequence joins TRBV4-3 and TRBJ2-1; TRBD2 agrees at 8 bases. Germline V gives CDR1 LGHNA, CDR2 YSLEER. V dropped 6 bases and J dropped 15; count of bases not matched to a gene: 10. This CDR3 is built from 12 residues. The CDR3 DNA follows: TGCGCCAGCAGTCGCACGAGACTAGCGCGGTTCTTC. It specifies CASSRTRLARFF.

The V gene is TRBV10-1, the J gene TRBJ2-1, with D perhaps matching TRBD1 (6 bases). V shed 0 bases and J shed 0 bases, with 6 bases lying between them. The CDR3 has 15 amino acids. CDR1 WNHNN and CDR2 SYGVQD come from the germline V gene (reference sequence). CDR3 nucleotides: TGCGCCAGCAGTGAGTCGACAGGCTCCTACAATGAGCAGTTCTTC. This encodes CASSESTGSYNEQFF.

The sample holds one count of this clone. The chain employs TRBV5-4 and TRBJ2-7; D perhaps matches TRBD1 (6 bases). Germline lookup yields CDR1 SGHNT and CDR2 YYREEE (reference sequence). The CDR3 totals 16 residues. Deletions cut 4 bases from V and 5 bases from J, with 22 bases between. The CDR3 DNA reads as TGTGCCAGCAGCCCCCTGGGGACAAAGTCGGTCCACGAGCAGTACTTC. Protein sequence: CASSPLGTKSVHEQYF.

Concerning this clone: This specimen includes other DNA sequences encoding the same CDR3. The CDR3 here is CSAKRGETQYF. The CDR3 region has the DNA TGCAGTGCTAAGAGGGGGGAGACCCAGTACTTC. This chain links TRBV20-1 with TRBJ2-5; maybe TRBD1 (6 bases). V lost 4 bases and J 5 bases, leaving 8 bases between the germline ends. The CDR3 is 11 residues long. CDR1 DFQATT and CDR2 SNEGSKA come from the germline V gene (reference sequence).

This clone has more than one count but fewer than ten. This chain joins TRBV21-1 and TRBJ2-1; TRBD2, the table's D call, lacks a check against the DNA. TRBV21-1 has pseudogene status. This CDR3 comprises 17 residues. CDR3: CASSKGASGKGGNEQFF. The CDR3, as DNA: TGTGCCAGCAGCAAGGGGGCTAGCGGGAAAGGAGGCAATGAGCAGTTCTTC.

The chain has TRBV9 and TRBJ2-2, with a possible D match to TRBD1 (6 bases). The germline gives CDR1 SGDLS, CDR2 YYNGEE. The CDR3 length is 16 residues. V was pared by 6 bases and J by 3 bases, with 18 bases between. The CDR3 loop reads CASNQAQGKDTGELFF. Written as DNA, the CDR3 is TGTGCCAGCAACCAAGCCCAGGGGAAGGACACCGGGGAGCTGTTTTTT.

The rearrangement uses TRBV27 and TRBJ2-1; no reliable D call. The CDR3 length is 14 residues. Germline CDR1 MNHEY, CDR2 SMNVEV (reference sequence). The germline V and J ends were trimmed by 0 bases and 3 bases, with 6 bases remaining between them. CDR3 amino acids: CASSLSGSYNEQFF. The CDR3 DNA reads TGTGCCAGCAGTTTATCGGGCAGCTACAATGAGCAGTTCTTC.

The CDR3 here is CASSGQEKPNTGELFF. CDR3 nucleotide sequence: TGTGCCAGCAGCGGACAGGAGAAGCCGAACACCGGGGAGCTGTTTTTT. The chain has TRBV5-8 and TRBJ2-2, with 7 bases fitting TRBD1. The germline V gene has CDR1 SGHTS and CDR2 YDEGEE. CDR3 length: 16 residues. With 4 bases clipped from V and 0 bases from J, the junction kept 6 bases outside the gene matches.

This sequence joins TRBV6-6 and TRBJ2-7, with TRBD2 matching 9 bases. This CDR3 is 15 amino acids long. V shed 7 bases, J shed 7 bases, and the junction held 14 bases outside the gene matches. Germline V lookup: CDR1 MNHNY, CDR2 SVGAGI (reference sequence). The CDR3 spells CASKNVREGPREQYF. CDR3 coding DNA: TGTGCCAGCAAGAACGTGCGGGAGGGCCCGAGGGAGCAGTACTTC.

This chain joins TRBV18 and TRBJ2-6; 9 positions agree with TRBD1. The CDR3 runs to 17 residues. The junction had 3 bases not matched to a gene; V was cut back by 2 bases and J by 1 base. Germline lookup yields CDR1 KGHSH and CDR2 LQKENI. CDR3 DNA sequence: TGTGCCAGCTCACCAGGGACAGGGAGGTCTGGGGCCAACGTCCTGACTTTC. Protein sequence: CASSPGTGRSGANVLTF.

This clone was seen a single time. The genes are TRBV11-3 and TRBJ1-3; TRBD1 aligns across 7 bases. The J segment lost 2 bases and the V segment lost 0 bases, leaving 1 base of the junction unmatched. Looked up from germline, CDR1 is SGHNT and CDR2 is YENEEA. The CDR3 is 15 amino acids. The CDR3 sequence is CASSLEGGTGNTIYF. The CDR3 bases are TGTGCCAGCAGCTTAGAAGGGGGCACTGGAAACACCATATATTTT.

The rearrangement uses TRBV11-2 and TRBJ2-1; D possibly corresponds to TRBD2 (7 bases). CDR1 SGHAT and CDR2 FQNNGV come from the germline V gene. Trimming pared 2 bases from V and 0 bases from J, leaving 14 bases between. The CDR3 totals 17 residues. The CDR3 region is CASSLRGGGHSYNEQFF. The CDR3, as DNA: TGTGCCAGCAGCTTAAGGGGGGGCGGGCACTCCTACAATGAGCAGTTCTTC.